These T cell receptor beta chains were read from a single sample in a study of T cells after somatic rescue of genetic block. The data were produced by immunoSEQ multiplex PCR, yet TCRdb's version contains in-frame clones alone and is incomplete. The data show 60,000 to 90,000 clones, with roughly 90% seen just once and approximately 3% held by the top ten. The sequencing input was peripheral blood mononuclear cells (PBMCs). All receptors derive from a man younger than 45. The CDR3 runs from the conserved cysteine through the conserved F or W. The D gene is left open where the match is weak.

d_gene,j_gene,v_gene,CDR3nt,CDR3aa
NA,TRBJ2-7,TRBV5-6,TGTGCCAGCAGCTTGGGAGGGGCGGTCTACGAGCAGTACTTC,CASSLGGAVYEQYF
NA,TRBJ2-3,TRBV19,TGTGCCAGTAGTTGGGCCGGCACAGATACGCAGTATTTT,CASSWAGTDTQYF
TRBD2,TRBJ2-5,TRBV9,TGTGCCAGCAGCGTTCGGGGGGGGAAAGAGACCCAGTACTTC,CASSVRGGKETQYF
NA,TRBJ2-1,TRBV2,TGTGCCAGCAGGGGGACCAGCAATGAGCAGTTCTTC,CASRGTSNEQFF
NA,TRBJ1-5,TRBV7-6,TGTGCCAGCAGCTTAGGTGCGGGGTGGACTCAGCCCCAGCATTTT,CASSLGAGWTQPQHF
TRBD2,TRBJ2-5,TRBV7-9,TGTGCCAGCAGCTTAGCGGGACTAGCGGGCCGCCAAGAGACCCAGTACTTC,CASSLAGLAGRQETQYF
TRBD1,TRBJ2-7,TRBV9,TGTGCCAGCAGCCCCACGACAGGGGCCTACGAGCAGTACTTC,CASSPTTGAYEQYF
TRBD1,TRBJ2-7,TRBV7-2,TGTGCCAGCAGCTTGTACGGGACAGGGGAGCAGTACTTC,CASSLYGTGEQYF
TRBD2,TRBJ2-1,TRBV13,TGTGCCAGCCAGGGCGGGAGCAATGAGCAGTTCTTC,CASQGGSNEQFF
NA,TRBJ1-2,TRBV7-3,TGTGCCAGCAGCTTAATCGAGGGGTCTGGCTACACCTTC,CASSLIEGSGYTF
TRBD1,TRBJ2-2,TRBV27,TGTGCCAGCAAACCGGGACAGGGGAACACCGGGGAGCTGTTTTTT,CASKPGQGNTGELFF
NA,TRBJ2-2,TRBV5-4,TGTGCCAGCAGCGATGACAGGCGTGGGAACACCGGGGAGCTGTTTTTT,CASSDDRRGNTGELFF
TRBD1,TRBJ1-4,TRBV7-9,TGTGCCACTACAGGGGGGCGCAATGAAAAACTGTTTTTT,CATTGGRNEKLFF
NA,TRBJ2-1,TRBV5-1,TGCGCCAGCAGGCTTAGAGCGGCGGTGGGTGAGCAGTTCTTC,CASRLRAAVGEQFF
TRBD2,TRBJ2-2,TRBV6-4,TGTGCCAGCAGCCCCGGACTAGCGGGATCCCTCGGGGAGCTGTTTTTT,CASSPGLAGSLGELFF